This T cell receptor (beta chain) is drawn from a study of shared clonotypes between healthy human individuals. CDR1 is LNHNV and CDR2 is YYDKDF in the germline V gene (reference sequence). V lost 0 bases and J 2 bases, leaving 12 bases between the germline ends. The CDR3 spans 16 residues. This clone was counted only a few times. Per the original methods: Owing to the provision of junction-only sequences devoid of quality scores by immunoSEQ, filtering differed. Profiling relied on immunoSEQ multiplex PCR, and the TCRdb table lists in-frame clones only, not all of them. V, J and clone size are those of that table, while D and trimming were read from the DNA. The table shows about 1.1 million clones, with around 77% occurring only once.

This clonotype was obtained from a man aged 18 to 29 in good health. Some clones in this sample may be carry-over from other donors' samples. The J gene is TRBJ2-3, the V gene TRBV15, with D possibly being TRBD1 (5 bases). Specimen: memory CD4+ T cells from PBMCs. Sample subset: CD45RA-negative fraction. CDR3 residues: CATSREGLLITDTQYF. CDR3 nucleotide sequence: TGTGCCACCAGCAGAGAGGGGCTGCTGATCACAGATACGCAGTATTTT.